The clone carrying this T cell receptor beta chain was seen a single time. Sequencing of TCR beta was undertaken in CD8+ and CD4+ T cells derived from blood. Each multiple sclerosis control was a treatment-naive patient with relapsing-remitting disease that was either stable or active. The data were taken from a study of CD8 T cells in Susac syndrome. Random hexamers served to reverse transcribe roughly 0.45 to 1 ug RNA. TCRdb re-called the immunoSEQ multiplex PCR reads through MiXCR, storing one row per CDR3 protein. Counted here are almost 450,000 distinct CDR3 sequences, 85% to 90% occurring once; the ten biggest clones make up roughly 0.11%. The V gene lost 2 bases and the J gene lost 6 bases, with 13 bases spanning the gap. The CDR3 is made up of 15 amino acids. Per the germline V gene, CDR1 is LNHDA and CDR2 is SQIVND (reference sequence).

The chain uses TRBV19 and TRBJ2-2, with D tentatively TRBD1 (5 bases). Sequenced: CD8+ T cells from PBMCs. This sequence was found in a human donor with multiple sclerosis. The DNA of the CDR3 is TGTGCCAGTAGTATATTAGTCCAGGGATCCGGGGAGCTGTTTTTT. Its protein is CASSILVQGSGELFF.